These T cell receptor beta chains were read from a single sample in a study of OX40 agonist ivuxolimab in advanced cancers. Assay used: immunoSEQ multiplex PCR; TCRdb lists only in-frame clones, some missing. This table holds some 70,000 clones, about 86% found once. The material was CD4+ or CD8+ T cells sorted from blood, obtained in a trial of the OX40 agonist ivuxolimab. The receptor source for this set is an adult with an advanced solid tumor such as melanoma, head and neck, liver or kidney cancer. The CDR3 runs from the conserved cysteine through the conserved F or W. Fields, in order: clone size, V gene, J gene, D gene, CDR3 protein, CDR3 DNA. D genes are given only for firm matches. Rows give clone size only sometimes, using once, few, many, or a class for an expanded clone.

abundance: few
v_gene: TRBV28
j_gene: TRBJ1-5
d_gene: NA
CDR3aa: CASSLFGGRQPQHF
CDR3nt: TGTGCCAGCAGTTTATTTGGGGGTCGGCAGCCCCAGCATTTT

abundance: NA
v_gene: TRBV4-3
j_gene: TRBJ2-3
d_gene: TRBD2
CDR3aa: CASSQDSLAGGRVDTQYF
CDR3nt: TGCGCCAGCAGCCAAGATAGCCTAGCGGGGGGGCGGGTAGATACGCAGTATTTT

abundance: NA
v_gene: TRBV28
j_gene: TRBJ1-4
d_gene: TRBD1
CDR3aa: CASSGDSVNEKLFF
CDR3nt: TGTGCCAGCAGTGGGGACAGCGTGAATGAAAAACTGTTTTTT

abundance: NA
v_gene: TRBV7-2
j_gene: TRBJ2-5
d_gene: TRBD2
CDR3aa: CASSPQTSGRETQYF
CDR3nt: TGTGCCAGCAGCCCCCAGACTAGCGGCAGGGAGACCCAGTACTTC

abundance: NA
v_gene: TRBV25-1
j_gene: TRBJ1-1
d_gene: NA
CDR3aa: CASSELAGRTEAFF
CDR3nt: TGTGCCAGCAGTGAATTGGCAGGGCGCACTGAAGCTTTCTTT

abundance: NA
v_gene: TRBV5-4
j_gene: TRBJ2-5
d_gene: TRBD1
CDR3aa: CASSSRDRGDQETQYF
CDR3nt: TGTGCCAGCAGCTCCCGGGACAGGGGTGACCAAGAGACCCAGTACTTC

abundance: NA
v_gene: TRBV2
j_gene: TRBJ1-5
d_gene: NA
CDR3aa: CASSEGWGGHQPQHF
CDR3nt: TGTGCCAGCAGTGAGGGCTGGGGGGGACATCAGCCCCAGCATTTT

abundance: NA
v_gene: TRBV29-1
j_gene: TRBJ1-2
d_gene: TRBD1
CDR3aa: CSARQGDYGYTF
CDR3nt: TGCAGCGCGCGACAGGGGGACTATGGCTACACCTTC

abundance: NA
v_gene: TRBV5-8
j_gene: TRBJ2-3
d_gene: TRBD2
CDR3aa: CASSLSITSASTDTQYF
CDR3nt: TGTGCCAGCAGCTTGTCAATAACTAGCGCGAGCACAGATACGCAGTATTTT

abundance: few
v_gene: TRBV11-3
j_gene: TRBJ1-1
d_gene: NA
CDR3aa: CASSLTSTDEAFF
CDR3nt: TGTGCCAGCAGCCTAACGTCGACAGATGAAGCTTTCTTT

abundance: NA
v_gene: TRBV13
j_gene: TRBJ2-3
d_gene: NA
CDR3aa: CASSLVGEQYF
CDR3nt: TGTGCCAGCAGCTTAGTTGGGGAACAGTATTTT

abundance: NA
v_gene: TRBV6-1
j_gene: TRBJ1-1
d_gene: NA
CDR3aa: CASRSFRENTEAFF
CDR3nt: TGTGCCAGCAGAAGCTTTCGGGAAAACACTGAAGCTTTCTTT

abundance: NA
v_gene: TRBV7-9
j_gene: TRBJ1-1
d_gene: NA
CDR3aa: CASSLVQGSEAFF
CDR3nt: TGTGCCAGCAGCTTAGTTCAGGGCTCTGAAGCTTTCTTT

abundance: NA
v_gene: TRBV6-6
j_gene: TRBJ2-2
d_gene: NA
CDR3aa: CASSYAGLNTGELFF
CDR3nt: TGTGCCAGCAGTTATGCGGGGTTGAACACCGGGGAGCTGTTTTTT

abundance: NA
v_gene: TRBV28
j_gene: TRBJ1-1
d_gene: NA
CDR3aa: CASIAQGANTEAFF
CDR3nt: TGTGCCAGCATAGCCCAAGGGGCGAACACTGAAGCTTTCTTT

abundance: NA
v_gene: TRBV15
j_gene: TRBJ1-4
d_gene: TRBD1
CDR3aa: CATSRDLGTDEKLFF
CDR3nt: TGTGCCACCAGCAGAGATTTGGGGACAGATGAAAAACTGTTTTTT

abundance: NA
v_gene: TRBV7-9
j_gene: TRBJ2-7
d_gene: TRBD1
CDR3aa: CASSLTGEYTSQYF
CDR3nt: TGTGCCAGCAGCCTGACAGGGGAATATACGAGCCAGTACTTC

abundance: NA
v_gene: TRBV15
j_gene: TRBJ1-2
d_gene: NA
CDR3aa: CATSRGSVSDIIRYGYTF
CDR3nt: TGTGCCACCAGCAGAGGAAGCGTGAGCGACATAATCCGCTATGGCTACACCTTC

abundance: NA
v_gene: TRBV14
j_gene: TRBJ2-5
d_gene: TRBD2
CDR3aa: CASSQWTSGGQETQYF
CDR3nt: TGTGCCAGCAGCCAATGGACTAGCGGGGGGCAAGAGACCCAGTACTTC

abundance: NA
v_gene: TRBV6-5
j_gene: TRBJ1-5
d_gene: NA
CDR3aa: CASRQAGSPNQPQHF
CDR3nt: TGTGCCAGCAGGCAAGCAGGGTCTCCCAATCAGCCCCAGCATTTT

abundance: NA
v_gene: TRBV6-5
j_gene: TRBJ1-2
d_gene: NA
CDR3aa: CASSYKTAQNYGYTF
CDR3nt: TGTGCCAGCAGTTATAAGACAGCTCAAAACTATGGCTACACCTTC

abundance: NA
v_gene: TRBV4-3
j_gene: TRBJ2-1
d_gene: NA
CDR3aa: CASSQVGLRGENEQFF
CDR3nt: TGCGCCAGCAGCCAAGTTGGCCTGAGGGGGGAAAATGAGCAGTTCTTC

abundance: NA
v_gene: TRBV5-4
j_gene: TRBJ2-7
d_gene: NA
CDR3aa: CASSLDPGEYEQYF
CDR3nt: TGTGCCAGCAGCTTAGATCCAGGGGAGTACGAGCAGTACTTC

abundance: NA
v_gene: TRBV30
j_gene: TRBJ1-1
d_gene: NA
CDR3aa: CAWGHRVGAFF
CDR3nt: TGTGCCTGGGGACACAGGGTAGGTGCTTTCTTT

abundance: NA
v_gene: TRBV6-5
j_gene: TRBJ2-3
d_gene: NA
CDR3aa: CASSYSKGKDTQYF
CDR3nt: TGTGCCAGCAGTTACTCGAAGGGGAAAGATACGCAGTATTTT

abundance: once
v_gene: TRBV7-9
j_gene: TRBJ1-4
d_gene: NA
CDR3aa: CASSLRRGPINEKLFF
CDR3nt: TGTGCCAGCAGCTTGAGGAGGGGCCCTATAAATGAAAAACTGTTTTTT

abundance: NA
v_gene: TRBV7-9
j_gene: TRBJ2-5
d_gene: TRBD1
CDR3aa: CASTDRGKAETQYF
CDR3nt: TGTGCCAGCACCGACAGGGGGAAGGCGGAGACCCAGTACTTC

abundance: NA
v_gene: TRBV30
j_gene: TRBJ2-5
d_gene: NA
CDR3aa: CAWSVPETQYF
CDR3nt: TGTGCCTGGAGTGTACCTGAGACCCAGTACTTC

abundance: NA
v_gene: TRBV7-9
j_gene: TRBJ1-5
d_gene: NA
CDR3aa: CASSLGGYSNQPQHF
CDR3nt: TGTGCCAGCAGCTTAGGGGGGTATAGCAATCAGCCCCAGCATTTT